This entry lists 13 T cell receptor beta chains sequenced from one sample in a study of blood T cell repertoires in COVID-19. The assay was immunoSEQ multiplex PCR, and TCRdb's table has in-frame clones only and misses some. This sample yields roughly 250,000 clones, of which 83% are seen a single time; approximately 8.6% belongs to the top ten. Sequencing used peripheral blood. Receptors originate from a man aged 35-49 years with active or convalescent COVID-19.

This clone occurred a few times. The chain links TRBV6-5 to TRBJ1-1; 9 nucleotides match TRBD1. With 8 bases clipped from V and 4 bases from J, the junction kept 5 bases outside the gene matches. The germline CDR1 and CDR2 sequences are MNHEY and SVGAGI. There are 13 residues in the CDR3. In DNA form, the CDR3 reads TGTGCCAGCGAGACAGGGGGTACCACTGAAGCTTTCTTT. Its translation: CASETGGTTEAFF.

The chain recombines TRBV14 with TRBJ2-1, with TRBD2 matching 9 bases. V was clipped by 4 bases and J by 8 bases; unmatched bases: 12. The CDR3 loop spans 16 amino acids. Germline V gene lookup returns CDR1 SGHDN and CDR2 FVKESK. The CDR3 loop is CASSLALAGAGDEQFF. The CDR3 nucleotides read TGTGCCAGCAGCCTGGCGTTAGCGGGAGCGGGCGATGAGCAGTTCTTC. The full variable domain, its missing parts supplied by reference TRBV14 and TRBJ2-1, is EAGVTQFPSHSVIEKGQTVTLRCDPISGHDNLYWYRRVMGKEIKFLLHFVKESKQDESGMPNNRFLAERTGGTYSTLKVQPAELEDSGVYFCASSLALAGAGDEQFFGPGTRLTVL.

The CDR3 is CASSQDESGGYEQYF. CDR3 DNA sequence: TGCGCCAGCAGCCAAGATGAAAGCGGGGGGTACGAGCAGTACTTC. The chain recombines TRBV4-3 with TRBJ2-7, with 9 positions matching TRBD2. CDR1 LGHNA and CDR2 YSLEER come from the germline V gene. V lost 0 bases to trimming and J lost 4 bases; unmatched junction nucleotides: 4. The CDR3 length is 15 residues.

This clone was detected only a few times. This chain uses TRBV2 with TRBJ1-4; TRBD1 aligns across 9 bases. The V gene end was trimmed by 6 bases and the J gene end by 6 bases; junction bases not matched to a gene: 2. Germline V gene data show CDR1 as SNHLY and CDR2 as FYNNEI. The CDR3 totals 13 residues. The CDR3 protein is CASSWTGDEKLFF. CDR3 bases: TGTGCCAGCAGCTGGACAGGGGATGAAAAACTGTTTTTT.

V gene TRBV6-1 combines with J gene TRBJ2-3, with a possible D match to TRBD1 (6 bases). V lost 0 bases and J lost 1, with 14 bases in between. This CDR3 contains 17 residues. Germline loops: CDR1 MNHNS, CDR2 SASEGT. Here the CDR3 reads CASSEAGQGLGTDTQYF. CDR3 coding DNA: TGTGCCAGCAGTGAAGCAGGGCAGGGGCTGGGCACAGATACGCAGTATTTT.

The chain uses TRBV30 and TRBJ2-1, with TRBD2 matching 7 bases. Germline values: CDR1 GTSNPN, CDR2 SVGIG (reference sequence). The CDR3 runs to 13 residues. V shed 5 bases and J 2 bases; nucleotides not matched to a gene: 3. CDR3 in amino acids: CAWGGGPYNEQFF. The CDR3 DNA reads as TGTGCCTGGGGCGGGGGTCCCTACAATGAGCAGTTCTTC.

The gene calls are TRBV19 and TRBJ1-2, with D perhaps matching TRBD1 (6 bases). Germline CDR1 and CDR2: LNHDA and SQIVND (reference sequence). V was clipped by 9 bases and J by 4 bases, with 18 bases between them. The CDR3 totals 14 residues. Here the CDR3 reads CASVVAGGLYGYTF. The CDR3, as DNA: TGTGCCAGCGTGGTTGCGGGGGGCCTCTATGGCTACACCTTC.

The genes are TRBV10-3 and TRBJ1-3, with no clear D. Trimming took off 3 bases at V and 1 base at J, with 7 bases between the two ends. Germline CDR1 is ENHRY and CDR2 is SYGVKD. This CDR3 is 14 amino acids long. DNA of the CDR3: TGTGCCATCAGTGAAACGCAGTCTGGAAACACCATATATTTT. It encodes CAISETQSGNTIYF.

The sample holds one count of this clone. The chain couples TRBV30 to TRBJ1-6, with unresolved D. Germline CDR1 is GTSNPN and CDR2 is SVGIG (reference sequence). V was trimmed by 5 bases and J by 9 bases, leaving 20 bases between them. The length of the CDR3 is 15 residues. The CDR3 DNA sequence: TGTGCCTGGCGAGTAGCGGGAGCATGGGGTTCACCCCTCCACTTT. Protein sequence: CAWRVAGAWGSPLHF.

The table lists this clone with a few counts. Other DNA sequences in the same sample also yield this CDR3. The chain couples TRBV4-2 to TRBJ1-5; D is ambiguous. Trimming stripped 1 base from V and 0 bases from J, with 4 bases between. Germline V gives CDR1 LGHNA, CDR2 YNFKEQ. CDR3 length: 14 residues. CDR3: CASSQAGSNQPQHF. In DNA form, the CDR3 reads TGTGCCAGCAGCCAAGCAGGTAGCAATCAGCCCCAGCATTTT.

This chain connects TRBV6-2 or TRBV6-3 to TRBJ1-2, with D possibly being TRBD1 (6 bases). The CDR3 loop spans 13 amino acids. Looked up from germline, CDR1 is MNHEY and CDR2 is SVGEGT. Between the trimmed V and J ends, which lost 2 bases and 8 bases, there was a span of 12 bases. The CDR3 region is CASSYPRGVGYTF. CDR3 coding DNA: TGTGCCAGCAGTTACCCCAGGGGTGTCGGCTACACCTTC.

This CDR3 reads CASSRWGSTGNTIYF. CDR3 in DNA: TGCGCCAGCAGCCGATGGGGCAGCACTGGAAACACCATATATTTT. The chain combines TRBV5-1 with TRBJ1-3, with D tentatively TRBD1 (5 bases). V lost 4 bases, J lost 2 bases, and 13 bases lay in between. Germline assignment: CDR1 SGHRS and CDR2 YFSETQ. The CDR3 length is 15 residues.

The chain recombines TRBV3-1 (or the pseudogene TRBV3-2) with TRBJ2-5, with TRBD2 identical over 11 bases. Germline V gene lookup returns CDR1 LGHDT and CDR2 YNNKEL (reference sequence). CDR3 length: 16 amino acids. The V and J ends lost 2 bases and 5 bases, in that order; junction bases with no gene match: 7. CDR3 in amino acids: CASSQSSSGGKETQYF. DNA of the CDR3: TGTGCCAGCAGCCAATCCTCTAGCGGGGGGAAGGAGACCCAGTACTTC.